The entry below gives a single TCR beta chain sequence along with its context. V gave up 0 bases and J gave up 5 bases, with 13 bases separating them. Germline V gene data show CDR1 as SGDLS and CDR2 as YYNGEE. The CDR3 spans 15 residues. This specimen comes from a study of blood T cell repertoires in COVID-19. Whole-study context: COVID-19 samples collected from the United States, Italy and Spain covered acute and convalescent phases.

Cohorts were determined from participant-reported clinical history. The method was immunoSEQ multiplex PCR; TCRdb's version includes in-frame clones alone and lacks a portion of them. The data show some 370,000 clones, around 86% seen once. This sequence originates from a woman aged 50 to 60 who had recovered from COVID-19. V and J are TRBV9 and TRBJ2-3, with D perhaps matching TRBD2 (7 bases). Sequencing was carried out using PBMCs or T cells enriched from blood (not recorded which). The CDR3 here is CASSVAGGRVDTQYF. CDR3 DNA: TGTGCCAGCAGCGTAGCGGGGGGCCGGGTAGATACGCAGTATTTT.